This passage covers 23 T cell receptor beta chains from one sample sequenced in a study of vaccination effects on CD4 cells after COVID-19. The antigens for these receptors are not known. Measured with immunoSEQ multiplex PCR; TCRdb has only the in-frame clones, and not every one. The sample holds 66,000 or so clones, less than 80% seen once. When around 9 days of culture had elapsed, CD4+ T cells were isolated. Participants were vaccinated with two doses of either the BNT162b2 or mRNA-1273 vaccine. The source was CD4+ T cells from PBMCs cultured without peptide, collected after COVID-19 vaccination. These receptors were collected from a human donor who received a COVID-19 vaccine.

The rearrangement links TRBV3-1 (or the pseudogene TRBV3-2) to TRBJ1-6; perhaps TRBD1 as D (6 bases). The V end lost 6 bases, the J end lost 7 bases, and 13 bases lay between the germline ends. Germline V gives CDR1 LGHDT, CDR2 YNNKEL (reference sequence). This CDR3 is built from 14 residues. CDR3 loop: CASRLQGSNSPLHF. The DNA of the CDR3 is TGTGCCAGCAGGCTACAGGGATCGAATTCACCCCTCCACTTT.

V usage is TRBV27 and J usage is TRBJ2-1, with D perhaps TRBD1 (6 bases). Germline V gives CDR1 MNHEY, CDR2 SMNVEV (reference sequence). The V and J ends lost 4 bases and 5 bases respectively, with 15 bases between them. The CDR3 is made up of 15 amino acids. The CDR3: CASSYRPGHDNEQFF. The CDR3 DNA reads as TGTGCCAGCAGTTATAGACCGGGACACGACAATGAGCAGTTCTTC.

V and J are TRBV15 and TRBJ1-1; D not certain. Germline V CDR1 and CDR2: LNHNV, YYDKDF (reference sequence). The CDR3 runs to 13 residues. The ends were cut back, 0 bases at V and 7 bases at J, with 9 bases in the middle. This CDR3 reads CATSREGYGEAFF. CDR3 DNA sequence: TGTGCCACCAGCAGAGAGGGTTATGGTGAAGCTTTCTTT.

This chain links TRBV6-5 with TRBJ1-2; D gene ambiguous. This CDR3 spans 14 amino acids. The germline V gene encodes CDR1 MNHEY and CDR2 SVGAGI. The V end was cut by 0 bases, the J end by 2 bases, with 7 bases between. CDR3 residues: CASSYSAQNYGYTF. The CDR3 DNA follows: TGTGCCAGCAGTTACTCCGCACAGAACTATGGCTACACCTTC.

The chain links TRBV5-6 to TRBJ2-4; 9 bases match TRBD1. Germline trimming cut 3 bases from V and 0 bases from J; bases unmatched to any gene: 4. Germline CDR1 is SGHDT and CDR2 is YYEEEE. The CDR3 length is 16 residues. Here the CDR3 reads CASSSQGAVAKNIQYF. The CDR3 coding sequence is TGTGCCAGCAGCTCACAGGGGGCGGTAGCCAAAAACATTCAGTACTTC.

The sample holds one count of this clone. The chain joins TRBV18 to TRBJ2-2, with D perhaps TRBD2 (7 bases). The CDR3 spans 15 residues. V lost 2 bases and J lost 5, with 12 bases in between. Germline lookup yields CDR1 KGHSH and CDR2 LQKENI. The CDR3 DNA reads TGTGCCAGCTCACCAACCAGGGGAGGGACCGGGGAGCTGTTTTTT. Protein product: CASSPTRGGTGELFF.

J is TRBJ2-1 and V is TRBV7-2; 7 nucleotides align to TRBD2. V lost 6 bases, J lost 4 bases, and 12 bases stayed unmatched. The germline CDR1 and CDR2 sequences are SGHTA and FQGNSA. The CDR3 has 16 residues. The CDR3 region is CASSSVSGGGYNEQFF. CDR3 DNA: TGTGCCAGCAGTTCAGTTAGTGGGGGGGGGTACAATGAGCAGTTCTTC. The full variable domain, rest sourced from reference TRBV7-2 and TRBJ2-1, is GAGVSQSPSNKVTEKGKDVELRCDPISGHTALYWYRQSLGQGLEFLIYFQGNSAPDKSGLPSDRFSAERTGGSVSTLTIQRTQQEDSAVYLCASSSVSGGGYNEQFFGPGTRLTVL.

The chain couples TRBV24-1 to TRBJ2-1; TRBD1 matches 8 bases. J lost 6 bases, V lost 9 bases, and 12 bases had no gene match. This CDR3 has 15 amino acids. From germline, CDR1 is KGHDR and CDR2 SFDVKD. The CDR3 region is CATGMGTGDINEQFF. DNA of the CDR3: TGTGCCACCGGCATGGGGACAGGAGACATCAATGAGCAGTTCTTC.

This chain links TRBV7-2 with TRBJ1-5; D call uncertain. Trimming took 6 bases from V and 0 from J, leaving 12 bases between them. This CDR3 spans 15 amino acids. Germline lookup yields CDR1 SGHTA and CDR2 FQGNSA. The CDR3 spells CASSGGLNSNQPQHF. For the CDR3, the DNA is TGTGCCAGCAGTGGTGGGCTGAATAGCAATCAGCCCCAGCATTTT.

The chain links TRBV19 to TRBJ1-5; 7 bases map to TRBD1. J lost 4 bases, V lost 6 bases, and 9 bases had no gene match. The CDR3 extends over 15 amino acids. Looked up from germline, CDR1 is LNHDA and CDR2 is SQIVND (reference sequence). The CDR3 nucleotides are TGTGCCAGTAGGGGGCAGGGGGGCAGAAATCAGCCCCAGCATTTT. Residues: CASRGQGGRNQPQHF.

The chain uses TRBV4-1 and TRBJ1-1, with 7 bases matching TRBD1. Germline assignment: CDR1 MGHRA and CDR2 YSYEKL. The V segment lost 3 bases and the J segment 3 bases; nucleotides outside the gene matches: 7. CDR3 length equals 15 residues. The DNA for the CDR3 is TGCGCCAGCAGCCAGAACGAACAGGGGTACACTGAAGCTTTCTTT. As protein: CASSQNEQGYTEAFF.

The chain has TRBV28 and TRBJ1-5; TRBD1 is a possible D gene (5 bases). The CDR3 totals 16 residues. CDR1 is MDHEN and CDR2 is SYDVKM in the germline V gene. V dropped 2 bases and J dropped 6 bases, with 17 bases sitting between them. Here the CDR3 reads CASSLILKRGPQPQHF. The CDR3 nucleotides are TGTGCCAGCAGTTTAATCCTCAAGAGGGGACCTCAGCCCCAGCATTTT.

V is TRBV5-1 and J is TRBJ2-5; TRBD1 might be the D (6 bases). The CDR3 is 13 amino acids. Germline V gene data show CDR1 as SGHRS and CDR2 as YFSETQ. Trimming took 2 bases from V and 5 from J, leaving 10 bases between them. For the CDR3, the DNA is TGCGCCAGCAGCTTACAGGGTGTGGAGACCCAGTACTTC. Protein product: CASSLQGVETQYF.

The V call is TRBV4-3, the J call TRBJ2-1; D gene ambiguous. Trimming cost V 1 base and J 6 bases, with 19 bases left between them. Germline V gene lookup returns CDR1 LGHNA and CDR2 YSLEER. The CDR3 contains 17 residues. CDR3 DNA: TGCGCCAGCAGCCAAGTTGTAGGCCTCCCACCCTTCAATGAGCAGTTCTTC. It specifies CASSQVVGLPPFNEQFF.

The chain links TRBV18 to TRBJ2-1, with 11 bases that match TRBD2. The CDR3 contains 16 residues. The V gene end was trimmed by 6 bases and the J gene end by 8 bases; junction bases not matched to a gene: 12. Germline CDR1 KGHSH, CDR2 LQKENI. The CDR3 loop reads CASSPPSSGGAHEQFF. The CDR3 bases are TGTGCCAGCTCCCCTCCGAGTAGCGGGGGGGCCCATGAGCAGTTCTTC.

CDR3 nucleotide sequence: TGTGCCAGCAGCTTAGTAGCGGAGAGCTCCTATAATTCACCCCTCCACTTT. It yields the protein CASSLVAESSYNSPLHF. The rearrangement uses TRBV7-2 and TRBJ1-6; D remains unclear. This CDR3 comprises 17 residues. V was pared by 1 base and J by 0 bases, with 10 bases between. CDR1 is SGHTA and CDR2 is FQGNSA in the germline V gene.

The V gene is TRBV18, the J gene TRBJ1-1; D is ambiguous. Trimming took off 3 bases at V and 2 bases at J, with 16 bases between the two ends. CDR3 size: 16 residues. Germline CDR1 is KGHSH and CDR2 is LQKENI. The CDR3 region is CASSPPVRVENTEAFF. CDR3 DNA sequence: TGTGCCAGCTCACCCCCGGTACGGGTAGAAAACACTGAAGCTTTCTTT.

In its sample, this clone was seen a few times. The chain joins TRBV5-1 to TRBJ1-1; the D gene is possibly TRBD1 (6 bases). The CDR3 has 15 residues. Germline-derived CDR1 and CDR2 are SGHRS and YFSETQ. V lost 0 bases and J lost 2, with 11 bases in between. The CDR3 coding sequence is TGCGCCAGCAGCTTGGCCGCAGGGGCAAACACTGAAGCTTTCTTT. Encoded protein: CASSLAAGANTEAFF.

The chain links TRBV18 to TRBJ1-1; D gene unclear. The CDR3 runs to 13 residues. Germline V gene lookup returns CDR1 KGHSH and CDR2 LQKENI. V lost 5 bases, J lost 2 bases, and 9 bases lay in between. The CDR3 is CASSTGLNTEAFF. The CDR3 bases are TGTGCCAGCTCAACGGGCCTCAACACTGAAGCTTTCTTT.

The gene calls are TRBV29-1 and TRBJ1-1; TRBD1 agrees at 8 bases. This CDR3 contains 15 residues. Germline V lookup: CDR1 SQVTM, CDR2 ANQGSEA. V shed 3 bases and J 1 base; nucleotides not matched to a gene: 7. The CDR3, as DNA: TGCAGCGTTGACCGAGCCGGGACAGGGAACACTGAAGCTTTCTTT. Protein product: CSVDRAGTGNTEAFF.

The genes are TRBV15 and TRBJ1-1; maybe TRBD1 (5 bases). V was shortened by 6 bases and J by 1 base, with 12 bases between the two germline ends. This CDR3 contains 14 residues. CDR1 is LNHNV and CDR2 is YYDKDF in the germline V gene (reference sequence). The CDR3 region has the DNA TGTGCCACCAGATCCGGGACGGCGAACACTGAAGCTTTCTTT. It translates to CATRSGTANTEAFF.

For the CDR3, the DNA is TGTGCCAGCAGTATTGCGGGACCGACGAATCAGCCCCAGCATTTT. Translating it yields CASSIAGPTNQPQHF. The genes are TRBV6-2 or TRBV6-3 and TRBJ1-5; D may be TRBD1 (5 bases). The germline gives CDR1 MNHEY, CDR2 SVGEGT. V lost 5 bases and J 4 bases, leaving 15 bases between the germline ends. The CDR3 is 15 amino acids.

The chain joins TRBV5-1 to TRBJ1-4; D perhaps matches TRBD1 (6 bases). The CDR3 sequence is 15 residues long. V lost 0 bases and J 8 bases, leaving 14 bases between the germline ends. CDR1 SGHRS and CDR2 YFSETQ come from the germline V gene. DNA for the CDR3: TGCGCCAGCAGCTTGGCCCCACAGGGAGACGAAAAACTGTTTTTT. Translation: CASSLAPQGDEKLFF. The variable domain in full, with the rest retrieved from reference TRBV5-1 and TRBJ1-4, is KAGVTQTPRYLIKTRGQQVTLSCSPISGHRSVSWYQQTPGQGLQFLFEYFSETQRNKGNFPGRFSGRQFSNSRSEMNVSTLELGDSALYLCASSLAPQGDEKLFFGSGTQLSVL.